The sequence of this T cell receptor (beta chain) was determined in a study of cytomegalovirus exposure and HLA in healthy donors. About the research overall: The 120 or so validation repertoires used a platform that matched the one used for the 666 first-cohort repertoires, as a later analysis reported.

On this clone itself: Its cognate antigen is unknown.

The donors formed part of the approximately 120-subject validation cohort, distinct from the approximately 640-subject first cohort. CDR1 is SGHNT and CDR2 is YENEEA in the germline V gene. The CDR3 runs to 15 residues. V lost 6 bases and J lost 2; bases outside the gene matches: 6. Whole-study findings and limits: Altogether, some 170 TCR beta chains were recorded as cytomegalovirus-associated. According to reports, the classifier identified cytomegalovirus status with high specificity and sensitivity.

The method was immunoSEQ multiplex PCR; TCRdb's version includes in-frame clones alone and lacks a portion of them. The table records 110,000 or so clones, 70% to 90% of them present only once. Sequencing was carried out using PBMCs. The chain has TRBV11-3 and TRBJ2-1, with 8 bases fitting TRBD1. The sequence came from a man aged 18 to 29 in good health and CMV-seropositive. In DNA form, the CDR3 reads TGTGCCAGCAGTACGACAGGGGAACCCTACAATGAGCAGTTCTTC. Amino acid sequence: CASSTTGEPYNEQFF.